The 28 T cell receptor beta chains presented below share a single source sample, sequenced in a study of T cells in Graves' hyperthyroidism and ophthalmopathy. Amplification targeted TCR beta CDR3 regions from RNA transcripts. The TCR CDR3 was amplified in a first-round RT-PCR using the HTBI primer set. TCRdb reprocessed the multiplex PCR reads via MiXCR and lists one record per CDR3 protein. The table has 350,000 or so distinct CDR3 sequences, 15% to 20% seen once. Sequencing input: blood. These receptors were obtained from a woman aged 50 to 60 with Graves' hyperthyroidism.

The chain carries TRBV6-1 and TRBJ1-1; 7 nucleotides align to TRBD1. This CDR3 region has 13 residues. With 11 bases clipped from V and 4 bases from J, the junction kept 10 bases outside the gene matches. Germline CDR1 and CDR2: MNHNS and SASEGT. The CDR3 sequence is CAGTTGSGTEAFF. CDR3 coding DNA: TGTGCCGGTACGACAGGGAGCGGCACTGAAGCTTTCTTT.

This clonotype has at least ten counts. The V call is TRBV10-2, the J call TRBJ2-7; D remains ambiguous. V lost 0 bases and J lost 2, with 11 bases in between. This CDR3 region has 15 residues. The germline CDR1 and CDR2 sequences are WSHSY and SAAADI. The CDR3 spells CASSESQLSPYEQYF. As DNA, the CDR3 is TGCGCCAGCAGTGAGTCCCAGTTATCGCCCTACGAGCAGTACTTC.

The sample holds a few counts of this clonotype. The chain carries TRBV28 and TRBJ1-3; maybe TRBD1 (5 bases). There are 15 residues in the CDR3. CDR1 and CDR2 (germline): MDHEN, SYDVKM. The V end was cut by 7 bases, the J end by 4 bases, with 17 bases between. CDR3 DNA sequence: TGTGCCAGCACCCCTGGAGGGGCATCAGGAAACACCATATATTTT. Protein sequence: CASTPGGASGNTIYF.

This clonotype was detected many times. The chain has TRBV2 and TRBJ1-5; no firm D call. CDR1 and CDR2 (germline): SNHLY, FYNNEI. V lost 6 bases to trimming and J lost 1 base, with 13 bases between them. The CDR3 is 15 amino acids. CDR3 bases: TGTGCCAGCAGGAGCCGGGTAGGGAGCAATCAGCCCCAGCATTTT. Encoded protein: CASRSRVGSNQPQHF.

This chain connects TRBV20-1 to TRBJ2-1, with D tentatively TRBD1 or TRBD2 (5 bases each). CDR1 DFQATT and CDR2 SNEGSKA come from the germline V gene (reference sequence). Trimming removed 4 bases from V and 4 bases from J, with 14 bases in between. This CDR3 spans 14 amino acids. The CDR3 here is CSAKVWGNYNEQFF. CDR3 nucleotides: TGCAGTGCTAAAGTCTGGGGGAATTACAATGAGCAGTTCTTC.

This chain uses TRBV19 with TRBJ1-1; D is perhaps TRBD1 (5 bases). The V gene's germline CDR1 is LNHDA and CDR2 SQIVND (reference sequence). The germline V and J ends were trimmed by 8 bases and 11 bases, with 15 bases remaining between them. The CDR3 totals 11 residues. The CDR3 region is CASSGGGMAFF. The CDR3 nucleotides are TGTGCCAGTTCAGGCGGGGGGATGGCTTTCTTT.

This clonotype has at least ten counts. The J gene is TRBJ1-2, the V gene TRBV7-8, with D possibly TRBD1 on 6 matching bases. Per the germline V gene, CDR1 is SGHVS and CDR2 is FQNEAQ. The V end was cut by 5 bases, the J end by 5 bases, with 18 bases between. CDR3 length equals 15 residues. CDR3 region: CASSLEGGDGYGYTF. DNA for the CDR3: TGTGCCAGCAGCCTAGAGGGGGGGGACGGATATGGCTACACCTTC.

V and J are TRBV6-1 and TRBJ1-6; 9 bases fit TRBD1. Germline assignment: CDR1 MNHNS and CDR2 SASEGT. The J segment lost 8 bases and the V segment lost 3 bases, leaving 2 bases of the junction unmatched. The CDR3 is 14 amino acids. This CDR3 is CASSEGTGYSPLHF. For the CDR3, the DNA is TGTGCCAGCAGTGAGGGGACAGGGTATTCACCCCTCCACTTT.

For the CDR3, the DNA is TGTGCCAGCAGCCGAACTCTAAATTTAGCGGGCTCCTACGAGCAGTACTTC. Translated, it gives CASSRTLNLAGSYEQYF. This chain uses TRBV3-1 with TRBJ2-7, with 7 bases identical to TRBD2. V dropped 4 bases and J dropped 0; count of bases not matched to a gene: 12. Germline CDR1 reads LGHDT; CDR2 reads YNNKEL (reference sequence). The CDR3 runs 17 residues.

V and J are TRBV7-8 and TRBJ2-2, with D perhaps given as TRBD1 or TRBD2 (6 bases each). Trimming shortened V by 8 bases and J by 8 bases, and 21 bases separated the two germline ends. CDR1 is SGHVS, CDR2 FQNEAQ, per germline. This CDR3 contains 15 residues. The CDR3 protein is CASGRLGGDPGELFF. CDR3 nucleotide sequence: TGTGCCAGCGGAAGGTTGGGGGGCGATCCGGGGGAGCTGTTTTTT.

This clonotype was recorded many times. CDR3 sequence (DNA): TGCAGTGCTAGTGACTCTTTGGCGGGCACAGATACGCAGTATTTT. Its translation: CSASDSLAGTDTQYF. The V call is TRBV20-1, the J call TRBJ2-3, with D uncertain. The V and J ends lost 3 bases and 1 base respectively, with 14 bases between them. The CDR3 runs to 15 residues. Germline CDR1 and CDR2: DFQATT and SNEGSKA (reference sequence).

This clonotype was counted at least ten times. This rearrangement joins TRBV28 to TRBJ2-7; D gene uncertain. V dropped 8 bases and J dropped 2 bases, with 4 bases sitting between them. This CDR3 region has 10 residues. Germline-derived CDR1 and CDR2 are MDHEN and SYDVKM. CDR3 nucleotide sequence: TGTGCCAGCGGGCCCTACGAGCAGTACTTC. Translating it yields CASGPYEQYF.

This sequence joins TRBV14 and TRBJ2-1; TRBD2 matches at 7 bases. CDR1 and CDR2 from the germline V gene are SGHDN and FVKESK. The CDR3 has 15 residues. V shed 0 bases, J shed 4 bases, and the junction held 3 bases outside the gene matches. CDR3 in DNA: TGTGCCAGCAGCCAAGAAGTAGCGGGTTACAATGAGCAGTTCTTC. This sequence encodes CASSQEVAGYNEQFF.

This clonotype was seen many times. J is TRBJ1-6 and V is TRBV12-3 or TRBV12-4, with D maybe TRBD1 (6 bases). The length of the CDR3 is 13 residues. Trimming pared 2 bases from V and 8 bases from J, leaving 7 bases between. The CDR3 spells CASSLSGDSPLHF. CDR3 in DNA: TGTGCCAGCAGTTTATCAGGGGATTCACCCCTCCACTTT.

The table lists this clonotype with a few counts. The chain is built from TRBV5-1 and TRBJ2-2, with 7 bases lining up with TRBD1. Germline V CDR1 and CDR2: SGHRS, YFSETQ. The CDR3 covers 15 residues. Unmatched junction bases numbered 11, after V lost 5 bases and J lost 7 bases. This CDR3 reads CASSDRQGRVGELFF. The CDR3, as DNA: TGCGCCAGCAGTGATAGACAGGGACGAGTCGGGGAGCTGTTTTTT.

The chain recombines TRBV20-1 with TRBJ1-1; D is unresolved. The V and J ends lost 2 bases and 6 bases respectively, with 13 bases between them. The CDR3 is made up of 13 amino acids. Germline V gene sequence: CDR1 DFQATT, CDR2 SNEGSKA (reference sequence). CDR3 nucleotides: TGCAGTGCTAGATATTCCCGGCTGGCTGAAGCTTTCTTT. It specifies CSARYSRLAEAFF.

The chain carries TRBV6-9 and TRBJ1-1, with TRBD1 matching 8 bases. This CDR3 is built from 17 residues. The junction had 15 bases not matched to a gene; V was cut back by 2 bases and J by 7 bases. The germline V gene encodes CDR1 MNHGY and CDR2 SVAAGI. The CDR3 nucleotides are TGTGCCAGCAGTTATAGCAACCTGGACAGGGTCGGGGTTGAAGCTTTCTTT. Translation: CASSYSNLDRVGVEAFF.

The V and J genes are TRBV12-3 or TRBV12-4 and TRBJ1-2; D gene uncertain. V lost 6 bases and J 5 bases, leaving 7 bases between the germline ends. The CDR3 loop spans 11 amino acids. The CDR3 DNA is TGTGCCAGCAGGGTGGGATATGGCTACACCTTC. Amino acid sequence: CASRVGYGYTF.

The chain couples TRBV2 to TRBJ1-3; D unclear. Germline V lookup: CDR1 SNHLY, CDR2 FYNNEI. Trimming took 8 bases from V and 4 from J, leaving 12 bases between them. The CDR3 runs to 13 residues. CDR3: CASLMGFGNTIYF. In nucleotides, the CDR3 is TGTGCCAGCCTGATGGGGTTCGGAAACACCATATATTTT.

The sample holds many counts of this clonotype. The chain employs TRBV7-9 and TRBJ1-1; D might be TRBD1 (6 bases). Germline V lookup: CDR1 SEHNR, CDR2 FQNEAQ (reference sequence). V lost 0 bases and J 5 bases, leaving 7 bases between the germline ends. This CDR3 has 13 residues. CDR3 nucleotide sequence: TGTGCCAGCAGCTTAGCGACAGGTACTGAAGCTTTCTTT. The encoded protein is CASSLATGTEAFF.

V gene TRBV20-1 combines with J gene TRBJ1-1; D is possibly TRBD1 (6 bases). Per the germline V gene, CDR1 is DFQATT and CDR2 is SNEGSKA (reference sequence). V was cut by 0 bases and J by 4 bases, with 12 bases left in between. CDR3 length equals 14 residues. This CDR3 reads CSARDPGAATEAFF. DNA of the CDR3: TGCAGTGCTAGAGATCCGGGGGCGGCCACTGAAGCTTTCTTT.

This clonotype was seen many times. The chain has TRBV18 and TRBJ2-3; TRBD2 might be the D (6 bases). V was shortened by 4 bases and J by 6 bases, with 11 bases between the two germline ends. The CDR3 has 13 residues. Germline V gives CDR1 KGHSH, CDR2 LQKENI. In DNA form, the CDR3 reads TGTGCCAGCTCACTCGGAGCGGGTGATACGCAGTATTTT. Protein: CASSLGAGDTQYF.

This clonotype was detected ten times or more. The chain employs TRBV3-1 and TRBJ2-7, with 8 bases lining up with TRBD1. CDR1 and CDR2 from the germline V gene are LGHDT and YNNKEL (reference sequence). V dropped 8 bases and J dropped 5; count of bases not matched to a gene: 11. The CDR3 loop spans 14 amino acids. In nucleotides, the CDR3 is TGTGCCAGCGGTGGGACAGGCGACTCTAACGAGCAGTACTTC. Its translation: CASGGTGDSNEQYF.

As for this clonotype: Being one base from a much bigger clone, this may be a read error. The V gene is TRBV27, the J gene TRBJ2-1, with 9 bases aligning to TRBD2. Germline V gene lookup returns CDR1 MNHEY and CDR2 SMNVEV (reference sequence). This CDR3 is 16 amino acids long. The CDR3 DNA is TGTGCCAACAGTTTAGGGAGCGGGAGGTTTAACAATGAGCAGTTCTTC. Translating it yields CANSLGSGRFNNEQFF.

This clonotype was detected ten times or more. V gene TRBV28 combines with J gene TRBJ2-1, with TRBD2 matching over 9 bases. The germline CDR1 and CDR2 sequences are MDHEN and SYDVKM. Unmatched junction bases numbered 6, after V lost 2 bases and J lost 7 bases. The CDR3 is 15 residues long. This chain's CDR3 is CASSLPAGGLNEQFF. CDR3 DNA sequence: TGTGCCAGCAGTTTACCAGCGGGAGGTCTTAATGAGCAGTTCTTC.

The chain is built from TRBV20-1 and TRBJ2-1, with 11 nucleotides matching TRBD1. The CDR3 consists of 15 residues. Germline V gene data show CDR1 as DFQATT and CDR2 as SNEGSKA (reference sequence). V dropped 2 bases and J dropped 4; count of bases not matched to a gene: 4. Written as DNA, the CDR3 is TGCAGTGCTAGACTGGACAGGGGGCTGTACAATGAGCAGTTCTTC. Protein product: CSARLDRGLYNEQFF.

The J gene is TRBJ2-7, the V gene TRBV30; 9 positions match TRBD1. The CDR3 spans 13 residues. CDR1 is GTSNPN, CDR2 SVGIG, per germline (reference sequence). V was clipped by 3 bases and J by 6 bases; unmatched bases: 6. DNA for the CDR3: TGTGCCTGGAGCCGAGGACAGGGGTCCGAGCAGTACTTC. Protein: CAWSRGQGSEQYF.

V usage is TRBV29-1 and J usage is TRBJ2-2, with 7 bases identical to TRBD2. There are 11 residues in the CDR3. Trimming took 6 bases from V and 5 from J; bases not matched to a gene: 0. Germline V CDR1 and CDR2: SQVTM, ANQGSEA. The CDR3 loop reads CSVGGTGELFF. The CDR3 DNA follows: TGCAGCGTGGGGGGGACCGGGGAGCTGTTTTTT.